The 24 T cell receptor beta chains listed next were all sequenced from one sample in a study of cytomegalovirus exposure and HLA in healthy donors. Researchers ran the PCR with 60 Vbeta and 13 Jbeta primers. The table came from immunoSEQ multiplex PCR; TCRdb's copy has only in-frame clones and leaves some out. Of around 110,000 clones in the sample, about four fifths were seen once. Specimen: PBMCs. These receptors all come from a man between 25 and 39 years old in good health and CMV-seropositive.

This clone appeared a few times. The rearrangement joins TRBV19 to TRBJ1-2; D may be TRBD1 (6 bases). This CDR3 has 15 residues. The germline V gene encodes CDR1 LNHDA and CDR2 SQIVND (reference sequence). Trimming removed 3 bases from V and 3 bases from J, with 14 bases in between. The CDR3 protein is CASSIGGRVYYGYTF. DNA of the CDR3: TGTGCCAGTAGTATTGGGGGCAGGGTGTACTATGGCTACACCTTC.

The gene calls are TRBV2 and TRBJ2-3, with TRBD2 as a possible D gene (6 bases). The V gene's germline CDR1 is SNHLY and CDR2 FYNNEI. The CDR3 consists of 12 residues. V lost 6 bases and J 4 bases, leaving 8 bases between the germline ends. CDR3 in DNA: TGTGCCAGCAGGCGGGGCTCAGATACGCAGTATTTT. It codes for CASRRGSDTQYF.

The chain joins TRBV6-1 to TRBJ2-7; TRBD2 aligns across 7 bases. Germline assignment: CDR1 MNHNS and CDR2 SASEGT. V was pared by 4 bases and J by 6 bases, with 6 bases of the junction left unmatched. The CDR3 consists of 13 residues. The CDR3 here is CASSVGGSVEQYV. The CDR3 nucleotides read TGTGCCAGCAGTGTCGGGGGGTCGGTCGAGCAGTACGTC.

The V call is TRBV7-9, the J call TRBJ1-3; D is unresolved. The CDR3 covers 13 residues. The germline V gene has CDR1 SEHNR and CDR2 FQNEAQ (reference sequence). Trimming removed 5 bases at V and 3 bases at J, with 8 bases between. For the CDR3, the DNA is TGTGCCAGCAGCACCTATCTTGGAAACACCATATATTTT. Its translation: CASSTYLGNTIYF.

This clone was seen once. The V and J genes are TRBV5-1 and TRBJ1-5; maybe TRBD1 (5 bases). The CDR3 consists of 14 residues. The V end lost 0 bases, the J end lost 2 bases, and 6 bases lay between the germline ends. The germline V gene has CDR1 SGHRS and CDR2 YFSETQ. In DNA, the CDR3 is TGCGCCAGCAGCTTGGAAGGGGGCAATCAGCCCCAGCATTTT. This translates into CASSLEGGNQPQHF.

The genes are TRBV5-5 and TRBJ2-1, with unresolved D. The CDR3 loop spans 15 amino acids. CDR1 is SGHKS, CDR2 YYEKEE, per germline (reference sequence). The V end lost 3 bases, the J end lost 0 bases, and 10 bases lay between the germline ends. The CDR3 spells CASSSIYSSYNEQFF. DNA of the CDR3: TGTGCCAGCAGCTCAATATATAGCTCCTACAATGAGCAGTTCTTC.

The chain joins TRBV9 to TRBJ2-1; unclear D gene. Germline CDR1 SGDLS, CDR2 YYNGEE. V dropped 1 base and J dropped 0 bases, with 11 bases sitting between them. The CDR3 sequence is 16 residues long. This CDR3 reads CASSVSGLSSYNEQFF. The CDR3 DNA is TGTGCCAGCAGCGTATCTGGGCTGAGCTCCTACAATGAGCAGTTCTTC.

The V gene is TRBV28, the J gene TRBJ1-5; a possible D gene is TRBD1 (6 bases). The germline V gene encodes CDR1 MDHEN and CDR2 SYDVKM. The ends were cut back, 7 bases at V and 3 bases at J, with 16 bases in the middle. This CDR3 has 15 amino acids. The CDR3 sequence is CASNSRGDPNQPQHF. As DNA, the CDR3 is TGTGCCAGCAATAGCAGGGGAGACCCCAATCAGCCCCAGCATTTT.

The chain combines TRBV2 with TRBJ1-2; TRBD1 matches 11 bases. J was trimmed by 4 bases and V by 3 bases; bases with no gene match: 1. CDR3 length equals 14 residues. Germline CDR1 SNHLY, CDR2 FYNNEI. CDR3 sequence (DNA): TGTGCCAGCAGTGATGGGACAGGGGGCTATGGCTACACCTTC. Encoded protein: CASSDGTGGYGYTF.

This clone is a singleton in its sample. The chain joins TRBV29-1 to TRBJ1-2; D is unclear. Looked up from germline, CDR1 is SQVTM and CDR2 is ANQGSEA. There are 12 residues in the CDR3. Deletions cut 1 base from V and 4 bases from J, with 7 bases between. Here the CDR3 DNA reads TGCAGCGTTGAAGTCCGTCGCTATGGCTACACCTTC. This codes for CSVEVRRYGYTF.

The chain links TRBV7-9 to TRBJ1-2; D not certain. Germline-derived CDR1 and CDR2 are SEHNR and FQNEAQ (reference sequence). The CDR3 covers 15 residues. Trimming removed 6 bases from V and 0 bases from J, with 14 bases in between. Here the CDR3 DNA reads TGTGCCAGCAGAGAAGCTTCATTAGCTAACTATGGCTACACCTTC. It codes for CASREASLANYGYTF.

The CDR3 sequence: CASSFARGLYEQYF. The CDR3 DNA is TGTGCCAGCAGCTTCGCAAGGGGGCTCTACGAGCAGTACTTC. The chain carries TRBV7-2 and TRBJ2-7, with 7 bases that match TRBD1. J gave up 3 bases and V 3 bases, and 5 bases lay outside the gene matches. CDR3 size: 14 residues. Germline loops: CDR1 SGHTA, CDR2 FQGNSA.

Only one count was recorded for this clone. The rearrangement joins TRBV7-2 to TRBJ1-4, with 8 bases identical to TRBD1. CDR3 size: 15 residues. Germline CDR1 and CDR2: SGHTA and FQGNSA. The V gene end was trimmed by 1 base and the J gene end by 5 bases; junction bases not matched to a gene: 3. As DNA, the CDR3 is TGTGCCAGCAGCTTAGTGCGGACAGGGAATGAAAAACTGTTTTTT. It specifies CASSLVRTGNEKLFF.

This clone has just a few counts. The chain is built from TRBV4-1 and TRBJ1-1, with unresolved D. Between the trimmed V and J ends, which lost 8 bases and 1 base, there was a span of 32 bases. Germline CDR1 and CDR2: MGHRA and YSYEKL. CDR3 length: 20 residues. The CDR3 reads CASRRKGALPIGGRNTEAFF. The CDR3 nucleotides read TGCGCCAGCCGGAGGAAGGGCGCTTTACCGATAGGAGGAAGGAACACTGAAGCTTTCTTT.

This clone appeared a single time. The chain combines TRBV19 with TRBJ2-1, with 8 nucleotides matching TRBD1. Trimming took 3 bases from V and 7 from J; bases not matched to a gene: 8. Germline-derived CDR1 and CDR2 are LNHDA and SQIVND (reference sequence). CDR3 length: 15 residues. CDR3 coding DNA: TGTGCCAGTAGTATGATCCAGGGGGCCAAGAATGAGCAGTTCTTC. It codes for CASSMIQGAKNEQFF.

This clone was counted a single time. The chain employs TRBV28 and TRBJ1-5; 9 nucleotides match TRBD1. Germline loops: CDR1 MDHEN, CDR2 SYDVKM. V shed 5 bases, J shed 4 bases, and the junction held 6 bases outside the gene matches. The CDR3 totals 15 residues. CDR3 DNA sequence: TGTGCCAGCAGTGGCGCGGACAGGGGTAATCAGCCCCAGCATTTT. Translated, it gives CASSGADRGNQPQHF. The full variable domain, rest sourced from reference TRBV28 and TRBJ1-5, is DVKVTQSSRYLVKRTGEKVFLECVQDMDHENMFWYRQDPGLGLRLIYFSYDVKMKEKGDIPEGYSVSREKKERFSLILESASTNQTSMYLCASSGADRGNQPQHFGDGTRLSIL.

This chain joins TRBV14 and TRBJ1-6; 7 bases are a match to TRBD1. V was clipped by 2 bases and J by 8 bases; unmatched bases: 6. In germline, CDR1 is SGHDN, CDR2 FVKESK. This CDR3 has 15 amino acids. DNA for the CDR3: TGTGCCAGCAGCCAACCTGGACAGGCTTATTCACCCCTCCACTTT. Protein product: CASSQPGQAYSPLHF.

The sample holds one count of this clone. The chain has TRBV11-3 and TRBJ1-1, with D perhaps matching TRBD1 (5 bases). CDR3 length: 14 residues. Trimming took off 8 bases at V and 3 bases at J, with 16 bases between the two ends. The germline gives CDR1 SGHNT, CDR2 YENEEA. The CDR3 is CASHNLGGDTEAFF. Written as DNA, the CDR3 is TGTGCCAGCCACAACTTGGGGGGTGACACTGAAGCTTTCTTT.

This chain links TRBV4-1 with TRBJ2-7, with 9 bases that match TRBD1. The V segment lost 4 bases and the J segment 12 bases; nucleotides outside the gene matches: 10. Germline-derived CDR1 and CDR2 are MGHRA and YSYEKL. CDR3 length: 13 amino acids. This chain's CDR3 is CASSPPGQGIRYV. CDR3 in DNA: TGCGCCAGCAGCCCCCCGGGACAGGGTATAAGGTACGTC.

This chain uses TRBV11-3 with TRBJ2-2, with D perhaps matching TRBD2 (5 bases). Trimming pared 3 bases from V and 2 bases from J, leaving 10 bases between. This CDR3 spans 15 amino acids. The germline V gene encodes CDR1 SGHNT and CDR2 YENEEA. CDR3 coding DNA: TGTGCCAGCAGCTTCGGGGAGTTTAACACCGGGGAGCTGTTTTTT. Encoded protein: CASSFGEFNTGELFF. Complete variable domain (other parts from reference TRBV11-3 and TRBJ2-2): EAGVVQSPRYKIIEKKQPVAFWCNPISGHNTLYWYLQNLGQGPELLIRYENEEAVDDSQLPKDRFSAERLKGVDSTLKIQPAELGDSAVYLCASSFGEFNTGELFFGEGSRLTVL.

The rearrangement uses TRBV7-3 and TRBJ2-7; TRBD2 aligns across 8 bases. Germline V CDR1 and CDR2: SGHTA, FQGTGA. Trimming at V came to 2 bases and at J to 0 bases, leaving 9 bases not matched to a gene. This CDR3 region has 17 residues. The CDR3 nucleotides read TGTGCCAGCAGCTTAGGGTCTGGCGGGGGGTTCTCCTACGAGCAGTACTTC. This gives the protein CASSLGSGGGFSYEQYF. Full variable domain (remainder filled in from reference TRBV7-3 and TRBJ2-7): GAGVSQTPSNKVTEKGKYVELRCDPISGHTALYWYRQSLGQGPEFLIYFQGTGAADDSGLPNDRFFAVRPEGSVSTLKIQRTERGDSAVYLCASSLGSGGGFSYEQYFGPGTRLTVT.

In this sample, this clone turned up once. The gene calls are TRBV19 and TRBJ1-2, with no clear D. V was clipped by 3 bases and J by 4 bases, with 15 bases between them. CDR3 size: 15 residues. Looked up from germline, CDR1 is LNHDA and CDR2 is SQIVND (reference sequence). The CDR3 reads CASSIPGGRVYGYTF. CDR3 coding DNA: TGTGCCAGTAGTATTCCCGGAGGTCGCGTCTATGGCTACACCTTC.

The chain carries TRBV4-2 and TRBJ2-3; TRBD2 agrees at 11 bases. The V and J ends lost 3 bases and 4 bases, in that order; junction bases with no gene match: 9. Germline V lookup: CDR1 LGHNA, CDR2 YNFKEQ. This CDR3 has 17 residues. The CDR3 reads CASSHISGGALSDTQYF. The CDR3 bases are TGTGCCAGCAGCCATATTAGCGGGGGGGCCCTTTCAGATACGCAGTATTTT.

This clone was seen a few times. This chain connects TRBV5-1 to TRBJ1-1, with D perhaps TRBD1 (5 bases). Germline V gives CDR1 SGHRS, CDR2 YFSETQ. This CDR3 contains 12 residues. Trimming stripped 5 bases from V and 5 bases from J, with 10 bases between. CDR3 sequence: CASRGVRTEAFF. CDR3 coding DNA: TGCGCCAGCAGAGGGGTCCGGACTGAAGCTTTCTTT.